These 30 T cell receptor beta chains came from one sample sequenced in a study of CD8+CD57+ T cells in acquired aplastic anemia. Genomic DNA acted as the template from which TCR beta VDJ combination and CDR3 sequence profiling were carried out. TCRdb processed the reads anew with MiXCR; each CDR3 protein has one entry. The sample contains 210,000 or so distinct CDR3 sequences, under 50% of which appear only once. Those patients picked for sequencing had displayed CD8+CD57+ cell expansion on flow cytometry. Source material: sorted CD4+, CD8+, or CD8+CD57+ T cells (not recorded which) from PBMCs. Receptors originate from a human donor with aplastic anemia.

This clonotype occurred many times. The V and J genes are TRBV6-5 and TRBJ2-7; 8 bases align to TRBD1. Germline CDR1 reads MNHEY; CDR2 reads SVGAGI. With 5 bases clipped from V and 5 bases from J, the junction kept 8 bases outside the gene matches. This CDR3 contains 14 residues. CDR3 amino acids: CASSDTTGVDEQYF. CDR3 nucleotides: TGTGCCAGCAGTGACACGACAGGGGTGGACGAGCAGTACTTC.

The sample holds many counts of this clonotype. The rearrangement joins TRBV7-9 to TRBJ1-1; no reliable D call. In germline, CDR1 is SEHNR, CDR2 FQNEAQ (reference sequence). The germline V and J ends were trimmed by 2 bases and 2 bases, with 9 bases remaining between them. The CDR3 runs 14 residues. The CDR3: CASSLSSQNTEAFF. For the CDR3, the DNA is TGTGCCAGCAGCTTAAGCTCTCAAAACACTGAAGCTTTCTTT.

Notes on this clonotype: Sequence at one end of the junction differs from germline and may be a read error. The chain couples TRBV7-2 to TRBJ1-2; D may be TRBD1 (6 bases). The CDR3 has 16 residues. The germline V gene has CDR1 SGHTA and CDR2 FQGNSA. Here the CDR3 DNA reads TGCGCCAGCAGCTTCAGCCCTTTCCAGGGGAGCTATGGCTACACCTTC. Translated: CASSFSPFQGSYGYTF. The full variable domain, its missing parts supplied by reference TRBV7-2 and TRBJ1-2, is GAGVSQSPSNKVTEKGKDVELRCDPISGHTALYWYRQSLGQGLEFLIYFQGNSAPDKSGLPSDRFSAERTGGSVSTLTIQRTQQEDSAVYLCASSFSPFQGSYGYTFGSGTRLTVV.

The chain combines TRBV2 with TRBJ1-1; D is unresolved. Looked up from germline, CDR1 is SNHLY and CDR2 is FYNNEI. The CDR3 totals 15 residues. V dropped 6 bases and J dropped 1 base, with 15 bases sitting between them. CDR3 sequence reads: CASSLITGGNTEAFF. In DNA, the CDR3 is TGTGCCAGCAGCTTAATTACGGGTGGGAACACTGAAGCTTTCTTT.

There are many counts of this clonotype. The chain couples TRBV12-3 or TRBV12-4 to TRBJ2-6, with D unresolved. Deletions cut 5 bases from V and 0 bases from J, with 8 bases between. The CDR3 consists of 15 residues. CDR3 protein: CASSISSSGANVLTF. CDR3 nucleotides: TGTGCCAGCAGTATCTCATCCTCTGGGGCCAACGTCCTGACTTTC.

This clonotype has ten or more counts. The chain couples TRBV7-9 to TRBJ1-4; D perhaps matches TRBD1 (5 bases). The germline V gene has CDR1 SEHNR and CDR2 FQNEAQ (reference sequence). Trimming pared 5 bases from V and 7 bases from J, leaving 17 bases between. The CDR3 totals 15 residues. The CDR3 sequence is CASSPTGGAREKLFF. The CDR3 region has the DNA TGTGCCAGCAGCCCGACGGGCGGGGCGCGTGAAAAACTGTTTTTT.

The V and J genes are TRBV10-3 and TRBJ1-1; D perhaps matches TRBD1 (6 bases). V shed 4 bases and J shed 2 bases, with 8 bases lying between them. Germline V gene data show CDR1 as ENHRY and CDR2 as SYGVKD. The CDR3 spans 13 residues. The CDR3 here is CAISAGDNTEAFF. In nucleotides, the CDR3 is TGTGCCATCAGTGCAGGGGATAACACTGAAGCTTTCTTT.

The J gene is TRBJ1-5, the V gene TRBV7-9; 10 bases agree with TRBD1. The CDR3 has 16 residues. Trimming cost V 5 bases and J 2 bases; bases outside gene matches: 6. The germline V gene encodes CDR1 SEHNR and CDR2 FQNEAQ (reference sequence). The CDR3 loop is CASSRGTGEGNQPQHF. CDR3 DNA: TGTGCCAGCAGCCGCGGGACAGGGGAGGGCAATCAGCCCCAGCATTTT.

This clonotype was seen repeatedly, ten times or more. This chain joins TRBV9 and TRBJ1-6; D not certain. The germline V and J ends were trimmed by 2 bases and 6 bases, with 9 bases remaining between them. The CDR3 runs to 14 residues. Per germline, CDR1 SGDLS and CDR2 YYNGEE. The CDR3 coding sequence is TGTGCCAGCAGCGTCGGGAGTTCTAATTCACCCCTCCACTTT. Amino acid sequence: CASSVGSSNSPLHF.

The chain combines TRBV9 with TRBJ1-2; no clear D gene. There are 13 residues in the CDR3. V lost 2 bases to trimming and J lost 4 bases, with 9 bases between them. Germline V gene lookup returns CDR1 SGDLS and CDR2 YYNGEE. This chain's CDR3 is CASSVPGSYGYTF. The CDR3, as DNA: TGTGCCAGCAGCGTTCCGGGGTCCTATGGCTACACCTTC.

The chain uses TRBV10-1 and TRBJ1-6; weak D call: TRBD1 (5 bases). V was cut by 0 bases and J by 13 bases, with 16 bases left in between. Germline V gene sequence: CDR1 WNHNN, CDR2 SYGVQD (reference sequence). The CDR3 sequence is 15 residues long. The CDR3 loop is CASSESLDRDAPLHF. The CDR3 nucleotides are TGCGCCAGCAGTGAGTCACTGGACCGGGACGCGCCCCTCCACTTT.

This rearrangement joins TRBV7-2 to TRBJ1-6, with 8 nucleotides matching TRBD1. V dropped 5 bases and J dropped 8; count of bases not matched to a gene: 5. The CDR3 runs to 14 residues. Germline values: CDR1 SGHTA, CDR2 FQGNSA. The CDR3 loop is CASSRQGNDSPLHF. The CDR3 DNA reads TGTGCCAGCAGCCGACAGGGGAACGATTCACCCCTCCACTTT.

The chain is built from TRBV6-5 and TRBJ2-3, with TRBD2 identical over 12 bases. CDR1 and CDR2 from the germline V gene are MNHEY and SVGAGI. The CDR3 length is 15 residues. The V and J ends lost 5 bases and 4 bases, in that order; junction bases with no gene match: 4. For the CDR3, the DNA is TGTGCCAGCAGTGGGACTAGCGGGTCTTCAGATACGCAGTATTTT. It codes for CASSGTSGSSDTQYF.

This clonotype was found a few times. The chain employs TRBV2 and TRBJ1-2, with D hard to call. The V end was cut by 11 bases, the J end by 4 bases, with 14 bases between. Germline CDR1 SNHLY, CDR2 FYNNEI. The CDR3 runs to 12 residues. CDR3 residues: CASGRRGYGYTF. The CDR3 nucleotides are TGTGCCTCTGGGAGGAGAGGCTATGGCTACACCTTC. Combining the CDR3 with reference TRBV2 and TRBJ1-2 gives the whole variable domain EPEVTQTPSHQVTQMGQEVILRCVPISNHLYFYWYRQILGQKVEFLVSFYNNEISEKSEIFDDQFSVERPDGSNFTLKIRSTKLEDSAMYFCASGRRGYGYTFGSGTRLTVV.

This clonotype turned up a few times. The CDR3: CSATDRAAYEQYF. DNA of the CDR3: TGCAGTGCCACGGACAGGGCCGCCTACGAGCAGTACTTC. V and J are TRBV20-1 and TRBJ2-7, with 8 bases matching TRBD1. Germline-derived CDR1 and CDR2 are DFQATT and SNEGSKA (reference sequence). V dropped 6 bases and J dropped 2; count of bases not matched to a gene: 6. This CDR3 is 13 amino acids long.

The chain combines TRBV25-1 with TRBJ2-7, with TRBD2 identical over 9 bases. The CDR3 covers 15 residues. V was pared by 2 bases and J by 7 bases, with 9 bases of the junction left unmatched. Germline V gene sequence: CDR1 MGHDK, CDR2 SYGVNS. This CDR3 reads CASSEPPAGGEEQYF. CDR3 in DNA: TGTGCCAGCAGTGAACCTCCGGCGGGGGGGGAAGAGCAGTACTTC.

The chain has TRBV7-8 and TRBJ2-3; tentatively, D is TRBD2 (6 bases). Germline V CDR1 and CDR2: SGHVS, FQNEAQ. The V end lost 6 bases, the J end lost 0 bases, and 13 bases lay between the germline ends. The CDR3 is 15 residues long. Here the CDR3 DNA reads TGTGCCAGCAGACACGGGACTGGAAGCACAGATACGCAGTATTTT. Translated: CASRHGTGSTDTQYF.

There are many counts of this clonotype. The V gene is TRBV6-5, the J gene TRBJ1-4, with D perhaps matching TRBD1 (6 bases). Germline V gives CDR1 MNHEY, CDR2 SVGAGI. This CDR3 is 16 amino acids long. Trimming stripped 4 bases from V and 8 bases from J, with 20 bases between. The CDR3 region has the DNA TGTGCCAGCAGTTCCATCACAGGGCAAACCTTCGAAAAACTGTTTTTT. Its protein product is CASSSITGQTFEKLFF.

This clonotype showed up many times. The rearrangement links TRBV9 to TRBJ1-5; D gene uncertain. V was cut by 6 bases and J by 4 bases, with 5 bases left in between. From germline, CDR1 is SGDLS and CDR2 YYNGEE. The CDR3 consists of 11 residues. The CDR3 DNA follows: TGTGCCAGCAAATCTAATCAGCCCCAGCATTTT. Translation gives CASKSNQPQHF.

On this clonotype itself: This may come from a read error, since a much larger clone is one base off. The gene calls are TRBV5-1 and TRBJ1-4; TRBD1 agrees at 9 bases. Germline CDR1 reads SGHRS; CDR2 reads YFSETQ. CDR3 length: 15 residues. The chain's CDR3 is CASRNLGQGGEKLSF. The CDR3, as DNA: TGCGCCAGCCGGAACTTGGGACAGGGCGGGGAAAAACTGTCTTTT.

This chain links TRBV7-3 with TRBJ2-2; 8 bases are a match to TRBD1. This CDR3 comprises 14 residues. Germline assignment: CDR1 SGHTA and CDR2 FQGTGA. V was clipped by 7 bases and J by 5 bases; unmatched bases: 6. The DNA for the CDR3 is TGTGCCAGCAAGGACAGGGATCTTACCGGGGAGCTGTTTTTT. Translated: CASKDRDLTGELFF.

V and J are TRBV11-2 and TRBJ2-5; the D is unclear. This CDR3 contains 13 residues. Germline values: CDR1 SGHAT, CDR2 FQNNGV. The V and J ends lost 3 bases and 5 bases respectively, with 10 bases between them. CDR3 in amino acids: CASSLASWETQYF. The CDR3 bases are TGTGCCAGCAGCTTGGCCTCATGGGAGACCCAGTACTTC.

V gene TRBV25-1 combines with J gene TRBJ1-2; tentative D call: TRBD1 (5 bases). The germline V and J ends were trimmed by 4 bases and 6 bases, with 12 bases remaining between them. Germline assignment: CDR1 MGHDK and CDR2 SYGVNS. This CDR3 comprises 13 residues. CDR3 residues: CASSAFGGDGYTF. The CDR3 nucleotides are TGTGCCAGCAGTGCCTTCGGGGGGGATGGCTACACCTTC.

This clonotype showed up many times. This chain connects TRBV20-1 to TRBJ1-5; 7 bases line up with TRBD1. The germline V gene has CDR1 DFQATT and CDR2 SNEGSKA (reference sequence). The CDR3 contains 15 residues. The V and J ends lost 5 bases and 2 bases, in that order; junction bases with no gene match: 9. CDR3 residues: CSAENTGTGNQPQHF. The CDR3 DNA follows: TGCAGTGCTGAGAACACCGGGACAGGCAATCAGCCCCAGCATTTT.

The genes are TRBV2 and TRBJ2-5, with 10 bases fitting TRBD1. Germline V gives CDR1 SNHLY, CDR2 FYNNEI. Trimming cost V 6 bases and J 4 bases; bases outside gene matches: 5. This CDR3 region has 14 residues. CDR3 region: CASRPDRGPETQYF. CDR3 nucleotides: TGTGCCAGCAGACCTGACAGGGGGCCAGAGACCCAGTACTTC.

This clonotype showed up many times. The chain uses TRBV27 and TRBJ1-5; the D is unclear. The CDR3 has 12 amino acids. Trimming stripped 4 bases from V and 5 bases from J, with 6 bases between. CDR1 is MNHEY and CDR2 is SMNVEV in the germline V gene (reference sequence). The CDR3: CASSSGYQPQHF. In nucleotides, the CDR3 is TGTGCCAGCAGTTCCGGATATCAGCCCCAGCATTTT.

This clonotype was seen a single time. CDR3 residues: CASSQGLAGGLYF. CDR3 in DNA: TGCGCCAGCAGCCAAGGACTAGCGGGGGGATTGTACTTC. The chain uses TRBV5-1 and TRBJ2-7; 14 positions agree with TRBD2. The V gene end was trimmed by 4 bases and the J gene end by 12 bases; junction bases not matched to a gene: 6. Germline V CDR1 and CDR2: SGHRS, YFSETQ. This CDR3 contains 13 residues.

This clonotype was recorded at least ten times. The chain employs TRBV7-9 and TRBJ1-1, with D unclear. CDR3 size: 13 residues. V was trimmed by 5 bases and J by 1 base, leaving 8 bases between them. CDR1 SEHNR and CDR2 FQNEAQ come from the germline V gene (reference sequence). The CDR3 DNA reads TGTGCCAGCAGCCTATACACGAACACTGAAGCTTTCTTT. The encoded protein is CASSLYTNTEAFF.

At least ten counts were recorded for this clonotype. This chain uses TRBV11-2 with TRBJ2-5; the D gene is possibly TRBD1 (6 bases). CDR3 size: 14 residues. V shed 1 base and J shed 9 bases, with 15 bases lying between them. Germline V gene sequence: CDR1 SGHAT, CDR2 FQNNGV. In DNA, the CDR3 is TGTGCCAGCAGCTTAGTCACAGGGTACACGGCCCAGTACTTC. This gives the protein CASSLVTGYTAQYF.

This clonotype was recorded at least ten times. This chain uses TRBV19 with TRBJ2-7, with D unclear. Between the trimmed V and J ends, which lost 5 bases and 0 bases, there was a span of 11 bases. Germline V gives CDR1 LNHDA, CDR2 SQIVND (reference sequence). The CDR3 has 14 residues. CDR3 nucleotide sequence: TGTGCCAGTAGTGCCCAACAGAGCTCCTACGAGCAGTACTTC. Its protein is CASSAQQSSYEQYF. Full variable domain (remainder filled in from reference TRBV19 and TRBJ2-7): DGGITQSPKYLFRKEGQNVTLSCEQNLNHDAMYWYRQDPGQGLRLIYYSQIVNDFQKGDIAEGYSVSREKKESFPLTVTSAQKNPTAFYLCASSAQQSSYEQYFGPGTRLTVT.